Below, 29 T cell receptor beta chains from the same sample are listed, as sequenced in a study of blood T cells in healthy people across ages. A sample-barcoded 5' primer and a J-beta primer mix were used in a second PCR of about 6 to 11 cycles. A single record per CDR3 protein comes from TCRdb applying MiXCR to the 5' RACE reads. The top ten hold approximately 21% of the sample, which has almost 800,000 distinct CDR3 sequences, roughly 50% seen once. The sequencing input was blood. The source of these receptors is a man under 40 in good health.

The rearrangement joins TRBV4-1 to TRBJ2-7; D is unresolved. The V and J ends lost 0 bases and 2 bases respectively, with 11 bases between them. Per the germline V gene, CDR1 is MGHRA and CDR2 is YSYEKL. CDR3 length: 15 amino acids. CDR3 protein: CASSQDRLNAYEQYF. As DNA, the CDR3 is TGCGCCAGCAGCCAAGATAGACTGAACGCCTACGAGCAGTACTTC.

CDR3 DNA: TGTGCCAGCAGTCCTCTTCGACTAGCCGCAGATACGCAGTATTTT. Protein sequence: CASSPLRLAADTQYF. The V call is TRBV28, the J call TRBJ2-3, with 7 positions matching TRBD2. Germline lookup yields CDR1 MDHEN and CDR2 SYDVKM. V trimming: 5 bases; J trimming: 4 bases; junction bases outside the gene matches: 9. The CDR3 sequence is 15 residues long.

The rearrangement uses TRBV6-5 and TRBJ1-1; D unclear. Looked up from germline, CDR1 is MNHEY and CDR2 is SVGAGI. The CDR3 runs to 12 residues. Trimming shortened V by 7 bases and J by 8 bases, and 14 bases separated the two germline ends. The CDR3 region has the DNA TGTGCCAGCATCGGACTGTTCTCGGAAGCTTTCTTT. Protein sequence: CASIGLFSEAFF.

The chain carries TRBV12-3 or TRBV12-4 and TRBJ2-4; 10 nucleotides line up with TRBD1. The V and J ends lost 6 bases and 13 bases, in that order; junction bases with no gene match: 15. The CDR3 consists of 15 residues. CDR3 residues: CASRSTGGGYNEQYF. In DNA form, the CDR3 reads TGTGCCAGCAGGTCGACAGGGGGCGGCTACAATGAGCAGTACTTC.

The chain has TRBV28 and TRBJ2-1, with TRBD1 as a possible D gene (6 bases). Germline CDR1 and CDR2: MDHEN and SYDVKM. The CDR3 runs 14 residues. Trimming removed 7 bases from V and 6 bases from J, with 16 bases in between. CDR3 coding DNA: TGTGCCAGCAAGGTCCAGGGGATGTCCAATGAGCAGTTCTTC. Translation gives CASKVQGMSNEQFF.

The chain is built from TRBV20-1 and TRBJ1-3; D remains unclear. Per the germline V gene, CDR1 is DFQATT and CDR2 is SNEGSKA (reference sequence). CDR3 size: 14 residues. The V and J ends lost 3 bases and 2 bases respectively, with 11 bases between them. The CDR3 spells CSASVRGTGNTIYF. CDR3 coding DNA: TGCAGTGCTAGTGTCCGGGGTACTGGAAACACCATATATTTT.

J is TRBJ1-1 and V is TRBV12-5; 7 positions agree with TRBD1. Per the germline V gene, CDR1 is LGHNT and CDR2 is FRNRAP. This CDR3 comprises 12 residues. The ends lost 7 bases at V and 2 bases at J; junction bases unmatched: 1. The CDR3 DNA follows: TGTGCTAGTGTAGGGGGCAACACTGAAGCTTTCTTT. It encodes CASVGGNTEAFF.

The chain links TRBV12-3 or TRBV12-4 to TRBJ2-4, with 12 bases matching TRBD2. CDR3 size: 18 residues. After removal of 4 bases from V and 0 bases from J, the junction contained 7 bases not matched to a gene. CDR3 in amino acids: CASSSGTSGSSAKNIQYF. As DNA, the CDR3 is TGTGCCAGCAGTTCCGGGACTAGCGGGTCCTCAGCCAAAAACATTCAGTACTTC.

This clonotype occurred once. This chain uses TRBV9 with TRBJ2-5; 11 bases map to TRBD2. The CDR3 loop spans 17 amino acids. J lost 4 bases, V lost 2 bases, and 10 bases had no gene match. The germline gives CDR1 SGDLS, CDR2 YYNGEE. The CDR3 nucleotides are TGTGCCAGCAGCGTTGGGATTAGCGGGGGGGCCATAGAGACCCAGTACTTC. Translation gives CASSVGISGGAIETQYF.

In its sample, this clonotype was seen a few times. The gene calls are TRBV7-2 and TRBJ2-7; TRBD2 is a possible D gene (6 bases). V lost 5 bases and J lost 0, with 17 bases in between. The CDR3 is made up of 16 amino acids. Germline V lookup: CDR1 SGHTA, CDR2 FQGNSA. CDR3 DNA sequence: TGTGCCAGCAGCCTAAGACCGGGACTCAGCTCCTACGAGCAGTACTTC. Protein: CASSLRPGLSSYEQYF.

The chain carries TRBV20-1 and TRBJ2-7, with D possibly matching TRBD1 (6 bases). CDR3 length equals 13 residues. Trimming removed 5 bases from V and 0 bases from J, with 11 bases in between. The germline gives CDR1 DFQATT, CDR2 SNEGSKA (reference sequence). CDR3 DNA: TGCAGTGCTCCGGACAGTCCCTCCTACGAGCAGTACTTC. This translates into CSAPDSPSYEQYF.

In its sample, this clonotype was seen a few times. The rearrangement links TRBV28 to TRBJ2-3; TRBD1 or TRBD2 may be the D gene (6 bases each). The CDR3 is 13 residues long. Germline lookup yields CDR1 MDHEN and CDR2 SYDVKM. V was pared by 7 bases and J by 4 bases, with 12 bases between. CDR3 sequence (DNA): TGTGCCAGCATGGAGGGGGGCCCAGATACGCAGTATTTT. Amino acid sequence: CASMEGGPDTQYF.

V is TRBV4-1 and J is TRBJ2-1; 10 bases align to TRBD1. The germline gives CDR1 MGHRA, CDR2 YSYEKL. Germline trimming cut 4 bases from V and 9 bases from J; bases unmatched to any gene: 12. This CDR3 spans 16 amino acids. CDR3 nucleotides: TGCGCCAGCAGCCCCCAGGGGACAGGGGAGTCCGTTGAGCAGTTCTTC. This translates into CASSPQGTGESVEQFF.

This clonotype was seen a handful of times. The V and J genes are TRBV28 and TRBJ1-2, with 7 bases that match TRBD1. V gave up 1 base and J gave up 8 bases; unmatched junction bases: 7. The CDR3 contains 14 residues. CDR1 and CDR2 (germline): MDHEN, SYDVKM. The CDR3 DNA sequence: TGTGCCAGCAGTTTATCGACAGGGTTTCGGGGCTACACCTTC. Translated: CASSLSTGFRGYTF.

Comment on this clonotype: An end of the junction differs from the germline gene, which may be a read error. The chain recombines TRBV4-3 with TRBJ2-7, with 7 positions matching TRBD1. Germline assignment: CDR1 LGHNA and CDR2 YSLEER. The CDR3 runs to 16 residues. The CDR3 spells CASSQEVQGESFEQYF. The CDR3 nucleotides are TGCGCCAGCAGCCAAGAAGTCCAGGGGGAGTCCTTCGAGCAGTACTTC.

This clonotype came up a few times. V gene TRBV12-3 or TRBV12-4 combines with J gene TRBJ2-5; D possibly corresponds to TRBD2 (5 bases). The J call is in doubt because the DNA end fits TRBJ2-7 better. The CDR3 has 13 residues. CDR3 sequence (DNA): TGTGCCAGCAGTGCCGGGATCCACTACGAGCAGTACTTC. Its translation: CASSAGIHYEQYF.

This clonotype was seen a handful of times. The rearrangement joins TRBV6-5 to TRBJ2-3; weak D call: TRBD1 (5 bases). Germline V CDR1 and CDR2: MNHEY, SVGAGI. The length of the CDR3 is 13 residues. V dropped 7 bases and J dropped 4 bases, with 12 bases sitting between them. In nucleotides, the CDR3 is TGTGCCAGCAAAACCCCAGGGTCAGATACGCAGTATTTT. It yields the protein CASKTPGSDTQYF.

The CDR3 loop is CASRLHTGGYGYTF. Here the CDR3 DNA reads TGTGCCAGCAGGCTCCACACCGGCGGCTATGGCTACACCTTC. The chain links TRBV6-2 or TRBV6-3 to TRBJ1-2; no firm D call. Trimming removed 6 bases from V and 4 bases from J, with 15 bases in between. The germline CDR1 and CDR2 sequences are MNHEY and SVGEGT. The CDR3 consists of 14 residues.

V gene TRBV6-1 combines with J gene TRBJ2-6; D is unresolved. The CDR3 runs 15 residues. V dropped 7 bases and J dropped 0 bases, with 10 bases sitting between them. CDR1 MNHNS and CDR2 SASEGT come from the germline V gene. CDR3 residues: CASTSGVSGANVLTF. For the CDR3, the DNA is TGTGCCAGCACCTCAGGAGTCTCTGGGGCCAACGTCCTGACTTTC.

This clonotype was detected only a few times. The gene calls are TRBV7-2 and TRBJ2-5, with 8 nucleotides matching TRBD2. The J call may be faulty, since TRBJ2-7 better matches the DNA end. Germline assignment: CDR1 SGHTA and CDR2 FQGNSA. The length of the CDR3 is 14 residues. This CDR3 is CASSLGGGQYEQYF. CDR3 nucleotide sequence: TGTGCCAGCAGCTTAGGCGGGGGGCAATACGAGCAGTACTTC.

The rearrangement joins TRBV28 to TRBJ2-1; the match to TRBD2 covers 7 bases. Germline V CDR1 and CDR2: MDHEN, SYDVKM. CDR3 length: 15 amino acids. V lost 5 bases and J lost 15; bases outside the gene matches: 19. Here the CDR3 DNA reads TGTGCCAGCAGTCCTACGGGGGAGGGAGGTAGAGCAGCGTTCTTC. Its protein product is CASSPTGEGGRAAFF.

This clonotype was seen at least ten times. The chain employs TRBV29-1 and TRBJ2-1; 11 bases are a match to TRBD1. CDR1 is SQVTM, CDR2 ANQGSEA, per germline. This CDR3 is 13 amino acids long. V shed 8 bases and J 3 bases; nucleotides not matched to a gene: 3. CDR3 residues: CSLGTGGYNEQFF. The CDR3 region has the DNA TGCAGCCTGGGGACAGGGGGCTACAATGAGCAGTTCTTC.

The table lists this clonotype with a few counts. The V gene is TRBV5-5, the J gene TRBJ2-3; 13 nucleotides line up with TRBD2. Germline V CDR1 and CDR2: SGHKS, YYEKEE (reference sequence). J gave up 6 bases and V 5 bases, and 6 bases lay outside the gene matches. The length of the CDR3 is 15 residues. The CDR3 loop is CASRGGLAGTDTQYF. CDR3 DNA sequence: TGTGCCAGCAGGGGGGGACTAGCGGGAACCGATACGCAGTATTTT.

In its sample, this clonotype was seen many times. This chain links TRBV18 with TRBJ2-1; D is unresolved. In germline, CDR1 is KGHSH, CDR2 LQKENI. The CDR3 spans 13 residues. Between the trimmed V and J ends, which lost 2 bases and 9 bases, there was a span of 11 bases. The CDR3 sequence: CASSPYIAREQFF. Written as DNA, the CDR3 is TGTGCCAGCTCACCATACATTGCCCGTGAGCAGTTCTTC.

This sequence joins TRBV4-3 and TRBJ2-5; D is possibly TRBD2 (6 bases). Germline V lookup: CDR1 LGHNA, CDR2 YSLEER. The CDR3 is made up of 14 amino acids. The V and J ends lost 0 bases and 6 bases respectively, with 11 bases between them. The chain's CDR3 is CASSQDGGEKTQYF. The CDR3 nucleotides are TGCGCCAGCAGCCAAGACGGAGGGGAAAAGACCCAGTACTTC.

CDR3 sequence reads: CASSSDDYNEQFF. DNA of the CDR3: TGTGCCAGCAGTTCTGACGACTACAATGAGCAGTTCTTC. The chain couples TRBV6-2 or TRBV6-3 to TRBJ2-1; D unclear. V was shortened by 4 bases and J by 3 bases, with 7 bases between the two germline ends. The CDR3 is made up of 13 amino acids. Germline V CDR1 and CDR2: MNHEY, SVGEGT.

This rearrangement joins TRBV5-1 to TRBJ2-4; 13 positions match TRBD2. The J call is doubtful: the DNA matches TRBJ2-7 better. Germline values: CDR1 SGHRS, CDR2 YFSETQ. This CDR3 spans 15 amino acids. The CDR3 region is CASSGGTSGDYEQYF. The CDR3 DNA reads TGCGCCAGCAGCGGAGGGACTAGCGGGGACTACGAGCAGTACTTC.

This clonotype has a single count. This chain links TRBV4-1 with TRBJ2-1, with 10 bases fitting TRBD1. Per germline, CDR1 MGHRA and CDR2 YSYEKL. The length of the CDR3 is 16 residues. The V and J ends lost 1 base and 5 bases, in that order; junction bases with no gene match: 5. The CDR3 loop reads CASSQAGTGDHNEQFF. The CDR3 nucleotides read TGCGCCAGCAGCCAAGCCGGGACAGGGGACCACAATGAGCAGTTCTTC.

The rearrangement joins TRBV18 to TRBJ2-4; D is uncertain. The DNA end is more similar to TRBJ2-7, so the J call may be wrong. Germline V gene data show CDR1 as KGHSH and CDR2 as LQKENI. The CDR3 runs 13 residues. CDR3 protein: CASSPPEQYEQYF. The CDR3, as DNA: TGTGCCAGCTCACCACCTGAACAGTACGAGCAGTACTTC.